One TCR beta chain is described in this entry. The antigen is not known. A junction end diverges from the germline sequence, so it may reflect a read error. The PCR was carried out with 60 Vbeta primers and 13 Jbeta primers. Assay: immunoSEQ multiplex PCR; the TCRdb copy retains only in-frame clones and omits some. The table includes under 110,000 clones, roughly 80% detected once. This entry comes from a study of cytomegalovirus exposure and HLA in healthy donors. Findings of the study overall: There were about 160 TCR beta chains listed as cytomegalovirus-associated. In an earlier analysis, in roughly 580 donors, most V segments appeared productive either ~87% or ~30% of the time. Because they were indistinguishable, some V segments, including TRBV6-2 and TRBV6-3, were excluded. While the bulk of TCR sequences proved rare, some public TCRs turned up in many donors.

The CDR3 consists of 15 residues. The germline gives CDR1 SGHKS, CDR2 YYEKEE (reference sequence). This TCR was recovered from a man aged 45-60 years in good health and CMV-seronegative. This chain connects TRBV5-5 to TRBJ2-3; the match to TRBD1 covers 9 bases. The specimen sequenced was PBMCs. The CDR3 DNA reads TGTGCCAGCACCTTGGGACAGGGTCTTCAATATACGCAGTATTTT. Its translation: CASTLGQGLQYTQYF.